Listed below are T cell receptor beta chains from one sample, sequenced in a study of T cells in Graves' hyperthyroidism and ophthalmopathy. TCRdb called the multiplex PCR reads again in MiXCR, with one record for every CDR3 protein. Of roughly 740,000 distinct CDR3 sequences listed, roughly 15% are singletons. The sequencing input was blood. These receptors all stem from a man aged 18 to 30 with Graves' hyperthyroidism. Both conserved end residues are part of each CDR3. The D gene is left open where the match is weak. Clone size is shown for a subset of rows, as once, few, many or a class of expanded clone.

-	TRBV6-1	TRBJ2-6	-	CATGTGNPGANVLTF	TGTGCCACCGGGACGGGGAACCCTGGGGCCAACGTCCTGACTTTC
TRBD1	TRBV28	TRBJ1-4	many	CASTGQGPHGGEKLFF	TGTGCCAGCACGGGACAGGGCCCTCACGGGGGTGAAAAACTGTTTTTT
-	TRBV20-1	TRBJ2-7	-	CSARPPTRAYEQYF	TGCAGTGCTAGACCCCCGACTAGAGCCTACGAGCAGTACTTC
-	TRBV18	TRBJ2-1	few	CASSRVNNEQFF	TGTGCCAGCTCACGAGTAAACAATGAGCAGTTCTTC
-	TRBV24-1	TRBJ2-7	-	CATSARGRAYEQYF	TGTGCCACCAGTGCCCGCGGTCGGGCCTACGAGCAGTACTTC
-	TRBV10-3	TRBJ1-2	many	CAISPQGLDNYGYTF	TGTGCCATCAGTCCCCAAGGACTGGATAACTATGGCTACACCTTC
TRBD1	TRBV10-3	TRBJ2-7	few	CAIARTGEQYF	TGTGCCATCGCTAGGACAGGCGAGCAGTACTTC
-	TRBV20-1	TRBJ2-2	few	CSAAPGANTGELFF	TGCAGTGCGGCTCCAGGAGCAAACACCGGGGAGCTGTTTTTT
-	TRBV18	TRBJ2-2	-	CASSPGGTTGELFF	TGTGCCAGCTCACCAGGCGGGACCACCGGGGAGCTGTTTTTT
TRBD1	TRBV6-1	TRBJ2-1	many	CASSYRGTGHNEQFF	TGTGCCAGCAGTTACCGCGGGACAGGGCACAATGAGCAGTTCTTC
-	TRBV12-3/TRBV12-4	TRBJ1-1	-	CASSPGQGNTEASF	TGTGCCAGCAGTCCCGGACAAGGGAACACTGAAGCTTCCTTT
-	TRBV5-6	TRBJ1-1	-	CASSLRRRGGAFF	TGTGCCAGCAGCTTGAGGAGGCGAGGGGGAGCTTTCTTT
-	TRBV27	TRBJ2-7	few	CASIPRDGGSYEQYF	TGTGCCAGCATTCCCCGGGACGGAGGCTCCTACGAGCAGTACTTC
-	TRBV5-1	TRBJ2-5	few	CASSLRRAGGQETQYF	TGCGCCAGCAGCTTGAGGAGGGCAGGGGGGCAAGAGACCCAGTACTTC
TRBD1	TRBV20-1	TRBJ1-2	-	CSAVTGGVRGYTF	TGCAGTGCTGTCACAGGGGGCGTCCGTGGCTACACCTTC
-	TRBV20-1	TRBJ1-5	many	CSALTRATQPQHF	TGCAGTGCCTTGACACGCGCCACTCAGCCCCAGCATTTT
TRBD2	TRBV3-1	TRBJ2-2	-	CASSQEGLASGELFF	TGTGCCAGCAGCCAAGAGGGACTAGCGTCCGGGGAGCTGTTTTTT
-	TRBV7-9	TRBJ1-2	few	CASSLASIANYGYTF	TGTGCCAGCAGCTTAGCGAGTATTGCTAACTATGGCTACACCTTC
TRBD2	TRBV19	TRBJ2-7	many	CASSWQAGDYEQYF	TGTGCCAGTAGCTGGCAAGCGGGAGACTACGAGCAGTACTTC
-	TRBV27	TRBJ2-3	many	CASSLSSPDTQYF	TGTGCCAGCAGTTTATCTAGCCCAGATACGCAGTATTTT
TRBD2	TRBV5-1	TRBJ2-7	many	CASSMTLTGGPREQYF	TGCGCCAGCAGTATGACATTGACGGGAGGGCCGCGCGAGCAGTACTTC
TRBD2	TRBV7-9	TRBJ2-3	few	CASSLGTKVTDTQYF	TGTGCCAGCAGCTTGGGGACTAAAGTCACAGATACGCAGTATTTT
TRBD1	TRBV15	TRBJ1-6	few	CATSRGGQGRNNSPLHF	TGTGCCACCAGCAGAGGAGGACAGGGGAGGAATAATTCACCCCTCCACTTT
-	TRBV29-1	TRBJ2-2	-	CSVERLGTGELFF	TGCAGCGTTGAGAGGCTCGGGACCGGGGAGCTGTTTTTT
TRBD1	TRBV19	TRBJ2-5	many	CASSPGTVATQYF	TGTGCCAGTAGTCCCGGGACAGTGGCGACCCAGTACTTC
-	TRBV2	TRBJ2-3	few	CASSDSQPGVFHTQYF	TGTGCCAGCAGTGATAGCCAACCAGGCGTTTTCCATACGCAGTATTTT
-	TRBV2	TRBJ1-4	many	CASTPARETNEKLFF	TGTGCCAGCACCCCGGCCAGGGAGACTAATGAAAAACTGTTTTTT
-	TRBV4-1	TRBJ1-5	-	CASSQEESNQPQHF	TGCGCCAGCAGCCAAGAGGAGAGCAATCAGCCCCAGCATTTT
TRBD1	TRBV24-1	TRBJ1-4	few	CATSDPRTGRDEKLFF	TGTGCCACCAGTGACCCCCGGACAGGGCGTGATGAAAAACTGTTTTTT
TRBD2	TRBV5-1	TRBJ2-1	-	CASSLGSGFYNEQFF	TGCGCCAGCAGCTTGGGTAGCGGGTTCTACAATGAGCAGTTCTTC
-	TRBV29-1	TRBJ1-1	-	CSVCSRPGGPNTEAFF	TGCAGCGTTTGCAGCCGCCCTGGGGGCCCCAACACTGAAGCTTTCTTT
-	TRBV20-1	TRBJ2-3	-	CSARSPESTDTQYF	TGCAGTGCTAGAAGCCCGGAGTCCACAGATACGCAGTATTTT
-	TRBV28	TRBJ1-2	many	CASSLRAWGGYTF	TGTGCCAGCAGTCTAAGGGCGTGGGGCGGCTACACCTTC
-	TRBV12-3/TRBV12-4	TRBJ2-7	many	CASTRGGDYEQYF	TGTGCCAGCACCCGCGGAGGGGACTACGAGCAGTACTTC
-	TRBV7-2	TRBJ2-3	many	CASSLAVRGDTQYF	TGTGCCAGCAGCTTAGCAGTCAGGGGAGATACGCAGTATTTT
-	TRBV6-1	TRBJ1-5	many	CASGPGRPIEGPQHF	TGTGCCAGCGGGCCGGGACGCCCCATTGAGGGCCCCCAGCATTTT
-	TRBV20-1	TRBJ1-6	many	CSARPGMRDSPLHF	TGCAGTGCTCGGCCTGGAATGAGGGATTCACCCCTCCACTTT
TRBD2	TRBV13	TRBJ2-5	few	CASSPRGTSGRWETQYF	TGTGCCAGCAGCCCAAGAGGGACTAGCGGGAGATGGGAGACCCAGTACTTC
TRBD2	TRBV4-1	TRBJ2-1	-	CASSPLVSWTSGDNEQFF	TGCGCCAGCAGCCCCCTCGTGAGTTGGACTAGCGGTGACAATGAGCAGTTCTTC
TRBD1	TRBV29-1	TRBJ2-7	-	CSIRQGSSYEQYF	TGCAGCATCCGACAGGGGAGCTCCTACGAGCAGTACTTC
-	TRBV18	TRBJ2-1	many	CASSPFASLVNEQFF	TGTGCCAGCTCACCATTTGCTAGCCTTGTCAATGAGCAGTTCTTC
TRBD2	TRBV7-3	TRBJ2-7	-	CASSFPLTAGSSYEQYF	TGTGCCAGCAGCTTCCCCTTGACAGCGGGGTCCTCCTACGAGCAGTACTTC
-	TRBV7-2	TRBJ1-1	-	CASSLLGPNTEAFF	TGTGCCAGCAGCTTATTAGGACCTAACACTGAAGCTTTCTTT
TRBD1	TRBV7-3	TRBJ2-2	-	CASSFDRGLTGELFF	TGTGCCAGCAGCTTCGACAGGGGATTGACCGGGGAGCTGTTTTTT
TRBD1	TRBV10-3	TRBJ1-1	-	CAISESGRGLVRNTEAFF	TGTGCCATCAGTGAGTCCGGCAGGGGGCTCGTAAGGAACACTGAAGCTTTCTTT
-	TRBV11-2	TRBJ2-5	-	CASSFKGWGQETQYF	TGTGCCAGCAGCTTCAAGGGGTGGGGACAAGAGACCCAGTACTTC
TRBD1	TRBV3-1	TRBJ1-2	-	CASSPNPQGNYGYTF	TGTGCCAGCAGCCCGAATCCACAGGGGAACTATGGCTACACCTTC
-	TRBV18	TRBJ1-1	many	CASSGATKVEAFF	TGTGCCAGCTCGGGCGCAACAAAAGTTGAAGCTTTCTTT
TRBD2	TRBV7-2	TRBJ2-3	many	CASSLGAGGLGDTQYF	TGTGCCAGCAGCTTGGGGGCGGGAGGCCTTGGGGATACGCAGTATTTT
-	TRBV9	TRBJ2-5	few	CASSAGTPQETQYF	TGTGCCAGCAGCGCCGGGACACCACAAGAGACCCAGTACTTC
-	TRBV9	TRBJ2-1	many	CASSVALQGRHEQFF	TGTGCCAGCAGCGTAGCTCTCCAAGGGCGACATGAGCAGTTCTTC
-	TRBV25-1	TRBJ1-2	few	CASSPQVPTYGYTF	TGTGCCAGCAGTCCCCAAGTCCCCACCTATGGCTACACCTTC